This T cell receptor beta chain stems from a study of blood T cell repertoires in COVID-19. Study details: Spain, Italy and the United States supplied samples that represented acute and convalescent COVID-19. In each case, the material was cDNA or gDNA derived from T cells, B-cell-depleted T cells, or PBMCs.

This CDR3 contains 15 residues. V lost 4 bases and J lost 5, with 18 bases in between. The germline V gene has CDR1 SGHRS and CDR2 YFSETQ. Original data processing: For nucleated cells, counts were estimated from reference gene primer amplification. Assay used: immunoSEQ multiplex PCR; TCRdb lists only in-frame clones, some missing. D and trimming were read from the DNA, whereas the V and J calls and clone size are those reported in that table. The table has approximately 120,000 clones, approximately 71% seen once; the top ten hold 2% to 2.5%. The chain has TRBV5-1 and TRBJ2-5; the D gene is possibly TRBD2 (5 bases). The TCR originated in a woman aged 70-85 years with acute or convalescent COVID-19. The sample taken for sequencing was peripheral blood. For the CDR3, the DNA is TGCGCCAGCAGCGGCCGGGGTGAGCACGTGGAGACCCAGTACTTC. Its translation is CASSGRGEHVETQYF.